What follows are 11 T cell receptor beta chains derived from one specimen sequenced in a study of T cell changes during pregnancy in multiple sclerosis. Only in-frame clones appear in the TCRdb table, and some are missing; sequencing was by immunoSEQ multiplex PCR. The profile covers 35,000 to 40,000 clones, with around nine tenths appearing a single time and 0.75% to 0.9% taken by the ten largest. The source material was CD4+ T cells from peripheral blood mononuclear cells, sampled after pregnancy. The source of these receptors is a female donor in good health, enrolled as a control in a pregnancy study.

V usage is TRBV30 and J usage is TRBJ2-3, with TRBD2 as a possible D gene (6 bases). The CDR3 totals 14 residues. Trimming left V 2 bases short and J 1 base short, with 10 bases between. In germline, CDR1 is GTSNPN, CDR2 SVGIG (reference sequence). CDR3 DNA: TGTGCCTGGAGTAGGGACTTACGCACAGATACGCAGTATTTT. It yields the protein CAWSRDLRTDTQYF.

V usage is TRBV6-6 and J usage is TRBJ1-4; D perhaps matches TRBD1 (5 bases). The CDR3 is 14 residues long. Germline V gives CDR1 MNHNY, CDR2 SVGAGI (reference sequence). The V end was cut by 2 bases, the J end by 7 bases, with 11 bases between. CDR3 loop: CASSYRQGSEKLFF. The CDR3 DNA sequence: TGTGCCAGCAGTTACCGTCAGGGCAGTGAAAAACTGTTTTTT.

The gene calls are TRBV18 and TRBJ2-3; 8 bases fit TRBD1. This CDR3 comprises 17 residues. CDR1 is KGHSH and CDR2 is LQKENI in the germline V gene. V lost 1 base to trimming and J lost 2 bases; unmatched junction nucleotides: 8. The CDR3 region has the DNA TGTGCCAGCTCACCACTGCAGGGGGCTTCATACACAGATACGCAGTATTTT. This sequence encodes CASSPLQGASYTDTQYF.

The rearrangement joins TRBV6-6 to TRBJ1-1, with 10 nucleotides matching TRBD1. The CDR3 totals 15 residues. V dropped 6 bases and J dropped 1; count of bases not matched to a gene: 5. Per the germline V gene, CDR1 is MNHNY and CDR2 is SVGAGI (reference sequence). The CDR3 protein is CASRGRDRGNTEAFF. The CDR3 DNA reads TGTGCCAGCAGGGGTCGGGACAGGGGGAACACTGAAGCTTTCTTT.

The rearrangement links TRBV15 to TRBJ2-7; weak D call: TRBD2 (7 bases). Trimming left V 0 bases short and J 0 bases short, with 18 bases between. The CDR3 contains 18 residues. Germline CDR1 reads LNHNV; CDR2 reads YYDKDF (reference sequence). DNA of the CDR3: TGTGCCACCAGCAGAGATTTCAGGGGAGGGGTTAGCTCCTACGAGCAGTACTTC. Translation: CATSRDFRGGVSSYEQYF.

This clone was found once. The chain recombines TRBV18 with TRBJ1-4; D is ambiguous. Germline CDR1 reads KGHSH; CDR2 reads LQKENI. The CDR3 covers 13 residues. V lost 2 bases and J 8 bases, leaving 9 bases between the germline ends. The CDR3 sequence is CASSPGHEEKLFF. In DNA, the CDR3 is TGTGCCAGCTCACCAGGGCATGAAGAAAAACTGTTTTTT.

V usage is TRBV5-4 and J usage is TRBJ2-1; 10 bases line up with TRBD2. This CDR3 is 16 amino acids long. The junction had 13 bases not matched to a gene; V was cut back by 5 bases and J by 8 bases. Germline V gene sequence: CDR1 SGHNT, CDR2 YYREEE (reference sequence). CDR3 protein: CASSRLTSGAKHEQFF. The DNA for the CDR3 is TGTGCCAGCAGTCGGCTAACTAGCGGGGCTAAACATGAGCAGTTCTTC. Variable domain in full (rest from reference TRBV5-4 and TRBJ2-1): ETGVTQSPTHLIKTRGQQVTLRCSSQSGHNTVSWYQQALGQGPQFIFQYYREEENGRGNFPPRFSGLQFPNYSSELNVNALELDDSALYLCASSRLTSGAKHEQFFGPGTRLTVL.

As DNA, the CDR3 is TGTGCCAGCAGCTTGACAGGGGAGTCTTATTCACCCCTCCACTTT. This codes for CASSLTGESYSPLHF. The chain links TRBV5-4 to TRBJ1-6; the match to TRBD1 covers 7 bases. The CDR3 totals 15 residues. CDR1 and CDR2 (germline): SGHNT, YYREEE (reference sequence). The V gene end was trimmed by 1 base and the J gene end by 8 bases; junction bases not matched to a gene: 6.

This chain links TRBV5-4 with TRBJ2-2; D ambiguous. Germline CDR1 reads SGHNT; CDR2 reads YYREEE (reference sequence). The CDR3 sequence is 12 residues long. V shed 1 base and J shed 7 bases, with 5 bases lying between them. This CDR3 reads CASSLRLGELFF. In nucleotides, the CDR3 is TGTGCCAGCAGCTTGCGTCTCGGGGAGCTGTTTTTT.

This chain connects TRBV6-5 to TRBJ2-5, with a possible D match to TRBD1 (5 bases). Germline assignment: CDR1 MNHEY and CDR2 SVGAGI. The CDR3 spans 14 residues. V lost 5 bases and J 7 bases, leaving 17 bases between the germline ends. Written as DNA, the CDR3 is TGTGCCAGCAGTCAGGGCGTTTCAAAAGGGACCCAGTACTTC. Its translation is CASSQGVSKGTQYF.

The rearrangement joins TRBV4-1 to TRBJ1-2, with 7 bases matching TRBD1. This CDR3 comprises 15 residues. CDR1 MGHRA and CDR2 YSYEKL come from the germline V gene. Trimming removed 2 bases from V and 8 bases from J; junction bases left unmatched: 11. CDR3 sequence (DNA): TGCGCCAGCAGCCAATATAGGGGGCGCAGGTTGGGCTACACCTTC. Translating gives CASSQYRGRRLGYTF.